The text below deals with one TCR beta chain. This CDR3 has 17 residues. Germline CDR1 is MNHEY and CDR2 is SMNVEV (reference sequence). The trim removed 4 bases at V and 4 bases at J, leaving 12 bases unmatched. This entry comes from a study of blood T cell repertoires in COVID-19. Turning to the study itself: From T cells, B-cell-depleted T cells, or PBMCs came the material, which was cDNA or gDNA.

In the source study's methods: Estimated nucleated cell counts came from reference gene primer amplification. Profiling relied on immunoSEQ multiplex PCR, and the TCRdb table lists in-frame clones only, not all of them. D and trimming come from the DNA, and the V and J calls and clone size come from that table. The repertoire holds under 250,000 clones, with approximately 83% as singletons. This sequence joins TRBV27 and TRBJ2-3; TRBD1 matches at 9 bases. The source is a woman in her twenties or thirties who had recovered from COVID-19. The sequenced sample consisted of peripheral blood. The CDR3 sequence is CASSSSRLGTGPDTQYF. As DNA, the CDR3 is TGTGCCAGCAGTTCCTCCCGCCTTGGGACAGGGCCAGATACGCAGTATTTT.